A single sample is the source of the 2 T cell receptor beta chains below, sequenced in a study of blood T cell repertoires in COVID-19 (dated by TCRdb to the early 2020s). Libraries were built with the immunoSEQ multiplex PCR assay. TCRdb carries this immuneACCESS record with in-frame sequences only. Its versions omit some clonotypes, under half of them owing to an unresolved V gene in the studies checked, with the rest unexplained. Across this sample there are 200,000 to 250,000 clones, with around 90% seen only once. Together, the top ten hold approximately 12% of the sample. Material: peripheral blood. The receptors were gathered from a woman aged 18-29 years who had recovered from COVID-19.

J is TRBJ2-1 and V is TRBV13; possibly TRBD1 for D (5 bases). V shed 2 bases and J shed 7 bases, with 9 bases lying between them. The CDR3 runs 13 residues. Germline V gene data show CDR1 as PRHDT and CDR2 as FYEKMQ (reference sequence). Here the CDR3 reads CASSLTGRNEQFF. Written as DNA, the CDR3 is TGTGCCAGCAGCTTAACAGGAAGGAATGAGCAGTTCTTC. Combining the CDR3 with reference TRBV13 and TRBJ2-1 gives the whole variable domain AAGVIQSPRHLIKEKRETATLKCYPIPRHDTVYWYQQGPGQDPQFLISFYEKMQSDKGSIPDRFSAQQFSDYHSELNMSSLELGDSALYFCASSLTGRNEQFFGPGTRLTVL.

The rearrangement uses TRBV7-3 and TRBJ2-1; the D gene is possibly TRBD2 (5 bases). The CDR3 is 14 residues long. Trimming removed 5 bases at V and 5 bases at J, with 13 bases between. Germline CDR1 reads SGHTA; CDR2 reads FQGTGA. The CDR3 region is CASSPGLDNNEQFF. CDR3 bases: TGTGCCAGCAGCCCCGGACTGGATAACAATGAGCAGTTCTTC.